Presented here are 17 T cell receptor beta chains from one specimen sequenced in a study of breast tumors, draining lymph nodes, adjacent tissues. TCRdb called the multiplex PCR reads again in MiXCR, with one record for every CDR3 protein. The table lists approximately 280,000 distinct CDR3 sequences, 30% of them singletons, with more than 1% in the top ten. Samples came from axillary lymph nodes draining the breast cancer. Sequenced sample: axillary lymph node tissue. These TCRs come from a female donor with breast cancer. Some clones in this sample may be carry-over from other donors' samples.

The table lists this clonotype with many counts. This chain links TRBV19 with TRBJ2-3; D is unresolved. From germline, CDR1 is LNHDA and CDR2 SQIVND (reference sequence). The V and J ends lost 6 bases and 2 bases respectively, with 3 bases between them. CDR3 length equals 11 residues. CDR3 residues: CASRVTDTQYF. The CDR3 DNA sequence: TGTGCCAGTAGGGTCACAGATACGCAGTATTTT.

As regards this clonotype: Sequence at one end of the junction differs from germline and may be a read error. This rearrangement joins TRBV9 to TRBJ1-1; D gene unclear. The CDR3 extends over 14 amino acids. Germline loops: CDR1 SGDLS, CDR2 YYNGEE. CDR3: CASSVAGQNTEASF. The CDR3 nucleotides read TGTGCCAGCAGCGTAGCCGGGCAGAACACTGAAGCTTCCTTT.

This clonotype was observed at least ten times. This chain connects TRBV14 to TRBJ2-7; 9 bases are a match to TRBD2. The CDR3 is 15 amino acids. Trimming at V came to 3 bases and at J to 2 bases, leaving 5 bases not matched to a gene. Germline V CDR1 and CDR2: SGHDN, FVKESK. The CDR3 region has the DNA TGTGCCAGCAGCCAGCTAGCGGGAAGTACCTACGAGCAGTACTTC. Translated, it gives CASSQLAGSTYEQYF.

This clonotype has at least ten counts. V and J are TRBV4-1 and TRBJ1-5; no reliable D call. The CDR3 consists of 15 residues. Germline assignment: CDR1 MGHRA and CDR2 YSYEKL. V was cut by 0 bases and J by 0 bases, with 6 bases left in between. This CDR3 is CASSQDRASNQPQHF. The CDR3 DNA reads TGCGCCAGCAGCCAAGATAGAGCTAGCAATCAGCCCCAGCATTTT.

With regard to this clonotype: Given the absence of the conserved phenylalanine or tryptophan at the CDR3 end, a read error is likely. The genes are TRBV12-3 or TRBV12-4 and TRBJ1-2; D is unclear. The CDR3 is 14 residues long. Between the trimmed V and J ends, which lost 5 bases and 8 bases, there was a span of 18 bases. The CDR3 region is CASSPMPGSSGYTL. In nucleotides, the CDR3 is TGTGCCAGCAGTCCTATGCCGGGGTCTAGCGGCTACACCCTC.

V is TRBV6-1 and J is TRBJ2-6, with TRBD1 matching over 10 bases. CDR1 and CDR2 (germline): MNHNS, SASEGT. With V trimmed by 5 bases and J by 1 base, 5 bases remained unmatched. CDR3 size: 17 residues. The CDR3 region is CASSPRDRGSGANVLTF. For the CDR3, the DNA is TGTGCCAGCAGTCCCCGGGACAGGGGATCTGGGGCCAACGTCCTGACTTTC.

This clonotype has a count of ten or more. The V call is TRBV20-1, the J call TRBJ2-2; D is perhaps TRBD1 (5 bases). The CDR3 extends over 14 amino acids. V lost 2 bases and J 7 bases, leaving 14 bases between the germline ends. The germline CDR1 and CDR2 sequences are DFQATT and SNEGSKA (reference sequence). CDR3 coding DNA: TGCAGTGCTAGACAGGCGAATAGGGGCGGGGAGCTGTTTTTT. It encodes CSARQANRGGELFF.

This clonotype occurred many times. The CDR3 sequence is CASSFSGDTDTQYF. The CDR3, as DNA: TGTGCCAGCAGCTTTAGCGGCGACACAGATACGCAGTATTTT. The chain employs TRBV7-2 and TRBJ2-3; possible D gene TRBD2, 6 bases. The ends were cut back, 3 bases at V and 2 bases at J, with 9 bases in the middle. Per the germline V gene, CDR1 is SGHTA and CDR2 is FQGNSA. CDR3 size: 14 residues.

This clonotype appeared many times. The CDR3 loop is CASRRASGGRETQYF. CDR3 in DNA: TGTGCCAGCAGGAGGGCAAGCGGGGGACGGGAGACCCAGTACTTC. The chain couples TRBV6-1 to TRBJ2-5; TRBD2 matches 8 bases. Germline CDR1 MNHNS, CDR2 SASEGT. The CDR3 length is 15 residues. The V and J ends lost 6 bases and 5 bases, in that order; junction bases with no gene match: 11.

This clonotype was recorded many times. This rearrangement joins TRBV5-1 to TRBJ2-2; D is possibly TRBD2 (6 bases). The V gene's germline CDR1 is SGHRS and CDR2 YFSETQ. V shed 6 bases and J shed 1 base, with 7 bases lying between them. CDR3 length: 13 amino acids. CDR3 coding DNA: TGCGCCAGCATAGCGGAGAACACCGGGGAGCTGTTTTTT. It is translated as CASIAENTGELFF.

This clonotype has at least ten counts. CDR3: CASSQEQGNYGYTF. In DNA form, the CDR3 reads TGTGCCAGCAGCCAAGAGCAGGGAAACTATGGCTACACCTTC. The chain carries TRBV4-2 and TRBJ1-2, with D maybe TRBD1 (5 bases). Trimming took 0 bases from V and 2 from J, leaving 7 bases between them. The CDR3 spans 14 residues. Germline V gene data show CDR1 as LGHNA and CDR2 as YNFKEQ.

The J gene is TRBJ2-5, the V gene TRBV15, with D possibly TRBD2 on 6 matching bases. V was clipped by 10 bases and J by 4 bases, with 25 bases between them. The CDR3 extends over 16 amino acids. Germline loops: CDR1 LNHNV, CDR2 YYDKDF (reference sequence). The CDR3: CASSFLGGGVGETQYF. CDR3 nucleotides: TGTGCCAGCAGTTTTTTGGGGGGAGGAGTAGGAGAGACCCAGTACTTC. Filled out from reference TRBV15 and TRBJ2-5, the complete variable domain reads DAMVIQNPRYQVTQFGKPVTLSCSQTLNHNVMYWYQQKSSQAPKLLFHYYDKDFNNEADTPDNFQSRRPNTSFCFLDIRSPGLGDTAMYLCASSFLGGGVGETQYFGPGTRLLVL.

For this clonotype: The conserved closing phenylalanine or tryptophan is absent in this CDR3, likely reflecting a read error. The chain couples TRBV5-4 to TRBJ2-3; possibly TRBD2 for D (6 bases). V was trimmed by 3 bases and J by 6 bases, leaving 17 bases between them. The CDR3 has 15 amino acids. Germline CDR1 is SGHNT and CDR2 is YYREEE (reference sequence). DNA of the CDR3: TGTGCCAGCAGCTGGGGACTCGGAGGGTGGGATACGCAGTATCTT. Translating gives CASSWGLGGWDTQYL.

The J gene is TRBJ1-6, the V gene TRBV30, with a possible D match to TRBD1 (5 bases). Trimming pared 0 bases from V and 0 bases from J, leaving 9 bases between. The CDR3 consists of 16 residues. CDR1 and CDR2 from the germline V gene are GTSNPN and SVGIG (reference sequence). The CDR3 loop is CAWSVGGSSYNSPLHF. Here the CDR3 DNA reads TGTGCCTGGAGTGTTGGGGGGAGCTCCTATAATTCACCCCTCCACTTT.

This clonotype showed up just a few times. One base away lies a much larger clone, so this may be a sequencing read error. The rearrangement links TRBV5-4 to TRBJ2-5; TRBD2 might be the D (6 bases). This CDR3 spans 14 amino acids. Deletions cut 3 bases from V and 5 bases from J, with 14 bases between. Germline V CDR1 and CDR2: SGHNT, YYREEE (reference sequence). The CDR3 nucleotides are TGTGCCAGCAGCTCTAAGCGGGCGCGGGAGACCCAGTACTTC. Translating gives CASSSKRARETQYF.

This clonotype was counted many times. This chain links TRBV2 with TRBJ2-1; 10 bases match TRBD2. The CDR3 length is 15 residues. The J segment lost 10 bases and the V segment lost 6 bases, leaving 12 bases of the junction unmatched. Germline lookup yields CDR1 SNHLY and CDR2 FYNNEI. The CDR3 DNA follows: TGTGCCAGCAGCGGAAGCGGGAGGGCCCTCTTAGAGCAGTTCTTC. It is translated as CASSGSGRALLEQFF.

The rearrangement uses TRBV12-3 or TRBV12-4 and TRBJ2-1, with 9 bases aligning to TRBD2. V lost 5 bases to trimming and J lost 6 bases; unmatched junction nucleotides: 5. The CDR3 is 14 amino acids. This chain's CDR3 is CASSAGLASNEQFF. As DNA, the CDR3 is TGTGCCAGCAGTGCGGGACTAGCCTCCAATGAGCAGTTCTTC.